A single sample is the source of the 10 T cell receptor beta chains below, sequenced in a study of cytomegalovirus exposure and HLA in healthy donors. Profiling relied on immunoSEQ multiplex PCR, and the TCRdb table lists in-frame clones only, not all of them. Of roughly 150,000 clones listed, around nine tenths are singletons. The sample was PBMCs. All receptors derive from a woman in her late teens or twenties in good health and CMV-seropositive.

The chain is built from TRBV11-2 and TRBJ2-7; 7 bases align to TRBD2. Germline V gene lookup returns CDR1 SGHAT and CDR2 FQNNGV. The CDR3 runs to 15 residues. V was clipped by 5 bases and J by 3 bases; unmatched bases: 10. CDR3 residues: CASSLRPGGSYEQYF. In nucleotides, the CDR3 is TGTGCCAGCAGCCTACGTCCCGGCGGGAGCTACGAGCAGTACTTC. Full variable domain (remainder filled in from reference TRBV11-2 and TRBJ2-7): EAGVAQSPRYKIIEKRQSVAFWCNPISGHATLYWYQQILGQGPKLLIQFQNNGVVDDSQLPKDRFSAERLKGVDSTLKIQPAKLEDSAVYLCASSLRPGGSYEQYFGPGTRLTVT.

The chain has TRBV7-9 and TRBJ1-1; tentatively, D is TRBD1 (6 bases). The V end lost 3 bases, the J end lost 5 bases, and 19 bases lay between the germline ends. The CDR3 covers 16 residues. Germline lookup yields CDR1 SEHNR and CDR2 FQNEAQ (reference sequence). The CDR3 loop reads CASSLPGQFRGTEAFF. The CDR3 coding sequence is TGTGCCAGCAGCTTGCCCGGACAGTTTAGGGGAACTGAAGCTTTCTTT.

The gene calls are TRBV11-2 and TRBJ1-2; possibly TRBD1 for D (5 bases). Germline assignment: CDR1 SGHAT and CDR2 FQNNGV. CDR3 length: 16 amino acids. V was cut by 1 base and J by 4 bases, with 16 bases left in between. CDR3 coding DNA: TGTGCCAGCAGCTTAGGTTCAGGGCCGAACCTCTATGGCTACACCTTC. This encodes CASSLGSGPNLYGYTF.

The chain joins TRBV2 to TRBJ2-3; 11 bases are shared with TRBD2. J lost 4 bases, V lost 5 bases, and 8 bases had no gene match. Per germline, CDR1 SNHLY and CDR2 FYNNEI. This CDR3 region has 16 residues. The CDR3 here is CASSSTSGSKSDTQYF. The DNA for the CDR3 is TGTGCCAGCAGTTCTACTAGCGGGAGTAAATCAGATACGCAGTATTTT.

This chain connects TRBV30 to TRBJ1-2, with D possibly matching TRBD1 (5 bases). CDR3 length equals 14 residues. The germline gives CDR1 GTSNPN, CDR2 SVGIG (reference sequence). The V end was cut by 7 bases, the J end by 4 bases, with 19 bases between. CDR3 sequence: CAYHIPGEVYGYTF. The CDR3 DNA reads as TGTGCCTACCATATCCCGGGGGAGGTCTATGGCTACACCTTC.

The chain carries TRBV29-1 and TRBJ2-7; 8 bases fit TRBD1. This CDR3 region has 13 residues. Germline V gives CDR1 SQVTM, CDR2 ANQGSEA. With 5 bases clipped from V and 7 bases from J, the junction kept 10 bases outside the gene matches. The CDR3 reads CSVRPQGAREQYF. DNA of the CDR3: TGCAGCGTTAGACCCCAGGGGGCGAGGGAGCAGTACTTC.

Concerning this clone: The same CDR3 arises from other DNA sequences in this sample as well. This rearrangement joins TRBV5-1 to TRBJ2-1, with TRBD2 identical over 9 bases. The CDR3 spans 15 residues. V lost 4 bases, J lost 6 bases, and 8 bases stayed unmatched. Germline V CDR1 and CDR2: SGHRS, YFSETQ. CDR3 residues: CASSLSGRGSNEQFF. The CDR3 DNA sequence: TGCGCCAGCAGCCTTAGCGGGAGAGGGTCCAATGAGCAGTTCTTC.

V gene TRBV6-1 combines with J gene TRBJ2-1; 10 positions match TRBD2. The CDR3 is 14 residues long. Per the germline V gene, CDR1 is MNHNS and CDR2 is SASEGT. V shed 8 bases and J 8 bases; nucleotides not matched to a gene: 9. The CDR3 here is CASRPSGSGDEQFF. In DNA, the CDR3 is TGTGCCAGCCGGCCTAGCGGGAGTGGTGATGAGCAGTTCTTC.

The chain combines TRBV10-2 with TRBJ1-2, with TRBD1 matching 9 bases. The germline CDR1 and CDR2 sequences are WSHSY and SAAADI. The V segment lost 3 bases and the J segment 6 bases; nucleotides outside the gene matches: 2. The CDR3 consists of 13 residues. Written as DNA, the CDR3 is TGCGCCAGCAGTGACAGGACAGGGGATGGCTACACCTTC. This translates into CASSDRTGDGYTF.

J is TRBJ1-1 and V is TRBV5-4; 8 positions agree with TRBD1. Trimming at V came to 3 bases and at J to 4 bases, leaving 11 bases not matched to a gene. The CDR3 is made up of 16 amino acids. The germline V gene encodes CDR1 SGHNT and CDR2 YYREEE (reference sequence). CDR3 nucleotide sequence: TGTGCCAGCAGCTCCGGACAGGGAAGAGGTAGCACTGAAGCTTTCTTT. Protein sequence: CASSSGQGRGSTEAFF. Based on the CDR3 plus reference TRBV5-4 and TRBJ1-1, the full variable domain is ETGVTQSPTHLIKTRGQQVTLRCSSQSGHNTVSWYQQALGQGPQFIFQYYREEENGRGNFPPRFSGLQFPNYSSELNVNALELDDSALYLCASSSGQGRGSTEAFFGQGTRLTVV.